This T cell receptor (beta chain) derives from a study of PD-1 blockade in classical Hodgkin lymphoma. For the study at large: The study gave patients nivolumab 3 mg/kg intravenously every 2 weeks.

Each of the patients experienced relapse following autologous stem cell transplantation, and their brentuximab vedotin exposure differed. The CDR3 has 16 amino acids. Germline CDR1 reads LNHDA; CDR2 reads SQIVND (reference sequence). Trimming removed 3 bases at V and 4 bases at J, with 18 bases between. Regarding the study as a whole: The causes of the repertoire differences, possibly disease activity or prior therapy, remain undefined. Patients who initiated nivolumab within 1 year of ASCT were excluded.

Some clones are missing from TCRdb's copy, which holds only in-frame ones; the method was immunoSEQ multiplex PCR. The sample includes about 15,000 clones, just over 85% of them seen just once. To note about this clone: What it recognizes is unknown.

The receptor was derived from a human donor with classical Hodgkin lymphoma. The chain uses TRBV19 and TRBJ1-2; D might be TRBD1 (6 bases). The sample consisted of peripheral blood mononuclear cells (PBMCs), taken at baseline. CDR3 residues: CASSIGGHLGLYGYTF. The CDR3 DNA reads TGTGCCAGTAGTATCGGGGGCCACCTGGGTCTCTATGGCTACACCTTC.